Following are 23 T cell receptor beta chains from one sample sequenced in a study of blood T cell repertoires in COVID-19. The repertoire was sequenced with immunoSEQ multiplex PCR; TCRdb's copy has only in-frame clones and lacks some. The data show 99,000 or so clones, with roughly nine tenths seen just once and approximately 5.1% held by the top ten. Sequenced: peripheral blood. The receptors originated from a human donor in a cohort sampled during active COVID-19.

The gene calls are TRBV4-1 and TRBJ2-7; D is perhaps TRBD2 (7 bases). V was shortened by 0 bases and J by 1 base, with 10 bases between the two germline ends. The CDR3 extends over 15 amino acids. Germline values: CDR1 MGHRA, CDR2 YSYEKL. CDR3 bases: TGCGCCAGCAGCCAAGAAGGGGGAGGGTCCTACGAGCAGTACTTC. It codes for CASSQEGGGSYEQYF.

The J gene is TRBJ1-4, the V gene TRBV9, with a possible D match to TRBD1 (5 bases). Trimming stripped 3 bases from V and 8 bases from J, with 14 bases between. The germline V gene has CDR1 SGDLS and CDR2 YYNGEE. This CDR3 spans 14 amino acids. In DNA form, the CDR3 reads TGTGCCAGCAGCGCCCGGGCAGGGCGGGAAAAACTGTTTTTT. It translates to CASSARAGREKLFF.

This clone was recorded only once. J is TRBJ2-7 and V is TRBV27, with no clear D. The germline gives CDR1 MNHEY, CDR2 SMNVEV (reference sequence). Trimming cost V 4 bases and J 5 bases, with 18 bases left between them. This CDR3 is built from 15 residues. The CDR3 region is CASSSSLSRLDEQYF. In DNA form, the CDR3 reads TGTGCCAGCAGTTCCAGTCTTAGCAGATTGGACGAGCAGTACTTC.

CDR3 in DNA: TGTGCCAGCAGCCAGGAGTCGACAGGGCCCGATGAGCAGTTCTTC. The encoded protein is CASSQESTGPDEQFF. V is TRBV6-6 and J is TRBJ2-1, with 7 bases lining up with TRBD1. Germline trimming cut 6 bases from V and 8 bases from J; bases unmatched to any gene: 13. Germline CDR1 and CDR2: MNHNY and SVGAGI (reference sequence). This CDR3 has 15 amino acids.

The rearrangement joins TRBV28 to TRBJ2-3; 12 nucleotides match TRBD2. CDR3 length: 15 amino acids. V lost 6 bases and J lost 5; bases outside the gene matches: 6. The germline CDR1 and CDR2 sequences are MDHEN and SYDVKM. CDR3 DNA sequence: TGTGCCAGCAGCCGACTAGCGGGAGTGGTAGATACGCAGTATTTT. This gives the protein CASSRLAGVVDTQYF.

The chain carries TRBV28 and TRBJ2-7, with 7 positions matching TRBD1. CDR1 is MDHEN and CDR2 is SYDVKM in the germline V gene. The CDR3 is 13 residues long. Unmatched junction bases numbered 8, after V lost 8 bases and J lost 4 bases. The CDR3 DNA reads TGTGCCAGCGGTAGGACAGGACCTTACGAGCAGTACTTC. This translates into CASGRTGPYEQYF.

This sequence joins TRBV21-1 and TRBJ2-2; the table's D gene call, TRBD1, was not cross checked with the DNA. TRBV21-1 is a known pseudogene. The CDR3 spans 17 residues. CDR3 amino acids: CASSKKDRGRGTGELFF. The CDR3 region has the DNA TGTGCCAGCAGCAAAAAAGACAGGGGGCGCGGAACCGGGGAGCTGTTTTTT.

The V and J genes are TRBV5-1 and TRBJ2-5, with 11 bases aligning to TRBD2. Germline loops: CDR1 SGHRS, CDR2 YFSETQ. Losses at the gene ends were 4 bases for V and 5 bases for J; bases not matched to a gene: 7. The CDR3 runs 15 residues. The CDR3 coding sequence is TGCGCCAGCAGCCCAGGGACTAGCGGTCGGGAGACCCAGTACTTC. Its protein is CASSPGTSGRETQYF.

The chain is built from TRBV4-2 and TRBJ1-1, with 8 bases identical to TRBD1. This CDR3 spans 16 amino acids. Per the germline V gene, CDR1 is LGHNA and CDR2 is YNFKEQ. V was pared by 1 base and J by 1 base, with 5 bases of the junction left unmatched. The CDR3 bases are TGTGCCAGCAGCCAAGTTTCCGGGACAGGGAACACTGAAGCTTTCTTT. It encodes CASSQVSGTGNTEAFF.

The chain is built from TRBV6-2 or TRBV6-3 and TRBJ2-2; a weak D match, TRBD1 (5 bases). Trimming shortened V by 0 bases and J by 0 bases, and 11 bases separated the two germline ends. The CDR3 has 17 residues. Germline CDR1 and CDR2: MNHEY and SVGEGT. The CDR3, as DNA: TGTGCCAGCAGTTACTCGACTGGGGCGGCGAACACCGGGGAGCTGTTTTTT. This gives the protein CASSYSTGAANTGELFF.

The rearrangement joins TRBV23-1 to TRBJ2-2, with a tentative D call TRBD1 (5 bases). TRBV23-1 is placed among ORFs of uncertain function. Deletions cut 9 bases from V and 2 bases from J, with 10 bases between. This CDR3 has 13 residues. As DNA, the CDR3 is TGCGCCAGTCCCAGGGATAACACCGGGGAGCTGTTTTTT. It yields the protein CASPRDNTGELFF.

This chain links TRBV5-1 with TRBJ2-7; D might be TRBD2 (6 bases). Trimming took off 2 bases at V and 3 bases at J, with 21 bases between the two ends. This CDR3 is 17 amino acids long. Germline-derived CDR1 and CDR2 are SGHRS and YFSETQ. This CDR3 is CASSFNTGGGGNYEQYF. DNA for the CDR3: TGCGCCAGCAGCTTCAACACCGGTGGCGGCGGGAACTACGAGCAGTACTTC.

The genes are TRBV4-1 and TRBJ2-3; 11 nucleotides align to TRBD2. This CDR3 comprises 16 residues. With 4 bases clipped from V and 2 bases from J, the junction kept 5 bases outside the gene matches. Germline-derived CDR1 and CDR2 are MGHRA and YSYEKL. Written as DNA, the CDR3 is TGCGCCAGCAGCCTCCCACTAGCGGGAGCCACAGATACGCAGTATTTT. It encodes CASSLPLAGATDTQYF.

The chain uses TRBV5-1 and TRBJ2-1, with 10 bases fitting TRBD2. The CDR3 loop spans 17 amino acids. The germline V gene encodes CDR1 SGHRS and CDR2 YFSETQ. J gave up 9 bases and V 4 bases, and 16 bases lay outside the gene matches. This CDR3 reads CASSPYLSGGSSGEQFF. CDR3 coding DNA: TGCGCCAGCAGCCCCTACCTTAGCGGGGGGAGTTCGGGTGAGCAGTTCTTC.

The rearrangement links TRBV9 to TRBJ1-4; D gene unclear. Germline CDR1 is SGDLS and CDR2 is YYNGEE. The V gene lost 1 base and the J gene lost 0 bases, with 7 bases spanning the gap. The CDR3 length is 15 residues. The CDR3 DNA sequence: TGTGCCAGCAGCGTACAGGATGCAACTAATGAAAAACTGTTTTTT. Its translation: CASSVQDATNEKLFF.

The gene calls are TRBV28 and TRBJ1-2; 9 nucleotides match TRBD1. CDR1 is MDHEN and CDR2 is SYDVKM in the germline V gene. The CDR3 is made up of 15 amino acids. After removal of 3 bases from V and 4 bases from J, the junction contained 6 bases not matched to a gene. CDR3 DNA: TGTGCCAGCAGTTTTAACAGGGGGCGGATCTATGGCTACACCTTC. Its protein is CASSFNRGRIYGYTF.

V is TRBV19 and J is TRBJ2-7; maybe TRBD2 (6 bases). The V end was cut by 0 bases, the J end by 0 bases, with 9 bases between. CDR1 is LNHDA, CDR2 SQIVND, per germline (reference sequence). There are 15 residues in the CDR3. CDR3: CASSIERGSSYEQYF. CDR3 nucleotide sequence: TGTGCCAGTAGTATAGAACGGGGGAGCTCCTACGAGCAGTACTTC.

V and J are TRBV18 and TRBJ1-2, with 7 bases aligning to TRBD1. Germline-derived CDR1 and CDR2 are KGHSH and LQKENI. The CDR3 consists of 12 residues. Trimming took 6 bases from V and 7 from J; bases not matched to a gene: 5. CDR3 protein: CASSTGVFGYTF. DNA for the CDR3: TGTGCCAGCTCCACAGGGGTATTTGGCTACACCTTC.

V is TRBV11-1 and J is TRBJ1-1; TRBD1 matches at 7 bases. The CDR3 totals 13 residues. V lost 5 bases, J lost 12 bases, and 12 bases stayed unmatched. The germline gives CDR1 SGHAT, CDR2 FQDESV (reference sequence). The CDR3 reads CASSAHTGVETFF. CDR3 in DNA: TGTGCCAGCAGCGCGCATACAGGGGTTGAGACTTTCTTT.

The chain carries TRBV7-9 and TRBJ1-5; D is undetermined. Germline CDR1 is SEHNR and CDR2 is FQNEAQ (reference sequence). V lost 1 base to trimming and J lost 3 bases, with 16 bases between them. The CDR3 runs to 17 residues. CDR3 sequence: CASSLEISVPLNQPQHF. CDR3 coding DNA: TGTGCCAGCAGCTTAGAAATCTCAGTCCCTCTCAATCAGCCCCAGCATTTT.

This clone was observed a single time. The J gene is TRBJ2-3, the V gene TRBV2, with unresolved D. CDR1 and CDR2 (germline): SNHLY, FYNNEI. The CDR3 is 14 amino acids. V lost 2 bases to trimming and J lost 2 bases, with 8 bases between them. CDR3 protein: CASSESQITDTQYF. The CDR3 nucleotides are TGTGCCAGCAGTGAATCCCAGATCACAGATACGCAGTATTTT.

The rearrangement joins TRBV2 to TRBJ1-2; D remains unclear. This CDR3 spans 12 amino acids. The V and J ends lost 4 bases and 5 bases respectively, with 8 bases between them. Germline assignment: CDR1 SNHLY and CDR2 FYNNEI. CDR3 region: CASSAATYGYTF. The CDR3 DNA is TGTGCCAGCAGTGCAGCTACTTATGGCTACACCTTC.

This clone was observed a few times. This chain uses TRBV7-3 with TRBJ2-2, with 9 bases fitting TRBD1. The CDR3 consists of 14 residues. The germline V gene encodes CDR1 SGHTA and CDR2 FQGTGA. The V segment lost 3 bases and the J segment 6 bases; nucleotides outside the gene matches: 2. CDR3 DNA: TGTGCCAGCAGCTTCACAGGGGGCTCCGGGGAGCTGTTTTTT. Protein: CASSFTGGSGELFF.